The 18 T cell receptor beta chains listed next were all sequenced from one sample in a study of Graves' ophthalmopathy and Graves' hyperthyroidism. Researchers took RNA transcripts and amplified TCR beta CDR3 regions from them. First-round RT-PCR used HTBI primers; second-round multiplex PCR followed. TCRdb re-analysed the multiplex PCR reads in MiXCR, keeping a single row per CDR3 protein. The table records about 600,000 distinct CDR3 sequences, under 40% of them present only once. Sequenced input: peripheral blood or thyroid tissue (not recorded which). The receptors originated from an adult man with Graves' hyperthyroidism.

V and J are TRBV19 and TRBJ2-5, with a tentative D call TRBD2 (6 bases). The CDR3 spans 11 residues. The germline CDR1 and CDR2 sequences are LNHDA and SQIVND (reference sequence). V was shortened by 4 bases and J by 9 bases, with 9 bases between the two germline ends. The CDR3 spells CASSTGEAQYF. As DNA, the CDR3 is TGTGCCAGTAGTACGGGGGAGGCCCAGTACTTC.

J is TRBJ1-2 and V is TRBV7-9, with D hard to call. Germline values: CDR1 SEHNR, CDR2 FQNEAQ (reference sequence). This CDR3 contains 11 residues. V was cut by 5 bases and J by 7 bases, with 8 bases left in between. CDR3 amino acids: CASSRSGGYTF. The CDR3 region has the DNA TGTGCCAGCAGCCGCAGCGGTGGCTACACCTTC.

The chain combines TRBV20-1 with TRBJ2-3, with D hard to call. Germline V gene sequence: CDR1 DFQATT, CDR2 SNEGSKA (reference sequence). V lost 1 base to trimming and J lost 4 bases, with 9 bases between them. The CDR3 loop spans 13 amino acids. The CDR3 DNA reads TGCAGTGCTAGAGCCCGATGGGCAGATACGCAGTATTTT. This translates into CSARARWADTQYF.

The V and J genes are TRBV7-4 and TRBJ1-1, with D possibly being TRBD1 (5 bases). Germline CDR1 reads SGHVT; CDR2 reads SQSDAQ. Trimming shortened V by 4 bases and J by 4 bases, and 16 bases separated the two germline ends. The CDR3 sequence is 15 residues long. The CDR3 protein is CASSWLAGVGTEAFF. The CDR3 DNA is TGTGCCAGCAGCTGGCTAGCGGGGGTAGGCACTGAAGCTTTCTTT.

Ten or more counts support this clonotype. Its ends do not fully match the called genes, so a read error is possible. The chain carries TRBV7-7 and TRBJ2-5; TRBD1 matches 7 bases. CDR3 length equals 14 residues. CDR1 is SSHAT and CDR2 is FNYEAQ in the germline V gene (reference sequence). CDR3 in DNA: TGTGCTAGCAGCTTAGGGGGCAACCAAGAGACCCAGTACTTC. This translates into CASSLGGNQETQYF. Filled out from reference TRBV7-7 and TRBJ2-5, the complete variable domain reads GAGVSQSPRYKVTKRGQDVTLRCDPISSHATLYWYQQALGQGPEFLTYFNYEAQPDKSGLPSDRFSAERPEGSISTLTIQRTEQRDSAMYRCASSLGGNQETQYFGPGTRLLVL.

In this sample, this clonotype turned up a few times. The rearrangement joins TRBV20-1 to TRBJ1-5, with a possible D match to TRBD1 (6 bases). Germline lookup yields CDR1 DFQATT and CDR2 SNEGSKA (reference sequence). The CDR3 sequence is 13 residues long. V lost 5 bases and J lost 4, with 12 bases in between. This chain's CDR3 is CSAARQENQPQHF. In DNA, the CDR3 is TGCAGTGCTGCCAGACAGGAGAATCAGCCCCAGCATTTT.

On this clonotype itself: Mismatch with germline at one junction end may stem from a read error. The chain employs TRBV7-8 and TRBJ2-5; possibly TRBD2 for D (6 bases). This CDR3 has 15 amino acids. Germline CDR1 reads SGHVS; CDR2 reads FQNEAQ. The CDR3 sequence is CASSRGGAPQETQYF. CDR3 nucleotide sequence: TGCGCCAGCAGCCGTGGCGGGGCACCCCAAGAGACCCAGTACTTC.

The chain joins TRBV7-9 to TRBJ2-7, with 12 bases that match TRBD2. The CDR3 totals 16 residues. V gave up 5 bases and J gave up 3 bases; unmatched junction bases: 8. The V gene's germline CDR1 is SEHNR and CDR2 FQNEAQ (reference sequence). CDR3: CASSPTSGSPSYEQYF. CDR3 DNA sequence: TGTGCCAGCAGCCCGACTAGCGGGAGCCCCAGCTACGAGCAGTACTTC. The full variable domain, with the rest looked up from reference TRBV7-9 and TRBJ2-7, is DTGVSQNPRHKITKRGQNVTFRCDPISEHNRLYWYRQTLGQGPEFLTYFQNEAQLEKSRLLSDRFSAERPKGSFSTLEIQRTEQGDSAMYLCASSPTSGSPSYEQYFGPGTRLTVT.

This clonotype has ten or more counts. The V and J genes are TRBV5-6 and TRBJ1-4; possibly TRBD1 for D (6 bases). The length of the CDR3 is 15 residues. The V end was cut by 2 bases, the J end by 3 bases, with 11 bases between. The germline V gene encodes CDR1 SGHDT and CDR2 YYEEEE. CDR3 in amino acids: CASSFSGEANEKLFF. The CDR3 DNA follows: TGTGCCAGCAGCTTCTCAGGGGAGGCTAATGAAAAACTGTTTTTT. Together with reference TRBV5-6 and TRBJ1-4, the CDR3 gives the full variable domain: DAGVTQSPTHLIKTRGQQVTLRCSPKSGHDTVSWYQQALGQGPQFIFQYYEEEERQRGNFPDRFSGHQFPNYSSELNVNALLLGDSALYLCASSFSGEANEKLFFGSGTQLSVL.

This chain connects TRBV29-1 to TRBJ2-7; 7 positions match TRBD1. The CDR3 loop spans 14 amino acids. The V and J ends lost 6 bases and 3 bases, in that order; junction bases with no gene match: 11. Germline CDR1 and CDR2: SQVTM and ANQGSEA. The CDR3 DNA reads as TGCAGCGTAGTGCGACAGGGCCACTACTACGAGCAGTACTTC. It codes for CSVVRQGHYYEQYF.

In this sample, this clonotype turned up many times. The chain has TRBV5-1 and TRBJ2-7; D gene uncertain. The germline V gene encodes CDR1 SGHRS and CDR2 YFSETQ. The V end lost 1 base, the J end lost 0 bases, and 8 bases lay between the germline ends. This CDR3 is 14 amino acids long. CDR3 amino acids: CASSLMGSSYEQYF. CDR3 nucleotide sequence: TGCGCCAGCAGCTTGATGGGCAGCTCCTACGAGCAGTACTTC.

The chain has TRBV11-2 and TRBJ1-4, with TRBD1 matching 9 bases. V shed 5 bases, J shed 8 bases, and the junction held 12 bases outside the gene matches. The CDR3 is 16 residues long. The V gene's germline CDR1 is SGHAT and CDR2 FQNNGV. DNA of the CDR3: TGTGCCAGCAGCCCTTACGAGGGACAGGGAGGGGAAAAACTGTTTTTT. This translates into CASSPYEGQGGEKLFF.

This clonotype has just a few counts. The V and J genes are TRBV9 and TRBJ2-7; TRBD1 might be the D (6 bases). Trimming shortened V by 3 bases and J by 2 bases, and 15 bases separated the two germline ends. The V gene's germline CDR1 is SGDLS and CDR2 YYNGEE. This CDR3 contains 15 residues. CDR3 nucleotides: TGTGCCAGCAGCGCGAACTGGGACACGACCTACGAGCAGTACTTC. Residues: CASSANWDTTYEQYF.

About this clonotype itself: A much larger clone sits a single nucleotide away, making a read error possible. V usage is TRBV14 and J usage is TRBJ1-1; 7 nucleotides match TRBD1. The V segment lost 5 bases and the J segment 6 bases; nucleotides outside the gene matches: 15. Germline CDR1 is SGHDN and CDR2 is FVKESK. This CDR3 has 16 amino acids. The CDR3 DNA sequence: TGTGCCAGCAGCTTGGCGGTGGAGGGGGCTGGCCCTGAAGCTTTCTTT. This sequence encodes CASSLAVEGAGPEAFF.

This clonotype was recorded at least ten times. The chain links TRBV15 to TRBJ2-5; no clear D gene. V lost 0 bases, J lost 2 bases, and 4 bases lay in between. CDR1 and CDR2 (germline): LNHNV, YYDKDF (reference sequence). The CDR3 spans 13 residues. This CDR3 is CATSRDRQETQYF. The CDR3 DNA is TGTGCCACCAGCAGAGATCGTCAAGAGACCCAGTACTTC.

The J gene is TRBJ1-1, the V gene TRBV29-1; D is perhaps TRBD1 (6 bases). This CDR3 region has 15 residues. The V and J ends lost 5 bases and 1 base respectively, with 17 bases between them. Germline CDR1 SQVTM, CDR2 ANQGSEA. CDR3 loop: CSVWFQGRQNTEAFF. CDR3 DNA: TGCAGCGTTTGGTTCCAGGGGAGACAGAACACTGAAGCTTTCTTT.

This clonotype was recorded many times. The V gene is TRBV6-5, the J gene TRBJ2-7, with 7 nucleotides matching TRBD1. J was trimmed by 1 base and V by 5 bases; bases with no gene match: 2. Germline values: CDR1 MNHEY, CDR2 SVGAGI. The CDR3 extends over 13 amino acids. The CDR3 reads CASSTTGSYEQYF. The CDR3 DNA reads as TGTGCCAGCAGTACGACAGGGTCCTACGAGCAGTACTTC.

This clonotype was counted at least ten times. The rearrangement joins TRBV29-1 to TRBJ1-4; tentative D call: TRBD1 (6 bases). The V end was cut by 6 bases, the J end by 7 bases, with 12 bases between. The CDR3 has 12 residues. CDR1 and CDR2 from the germline V gene are SQVTM and ANQGSEA. The CDR3 region has the DNA TGCAGCGTAGGACAGCCGGGTGAAAAACTGTTTTTT. It encodes CSVGQPGEKLFF.